The 26 T cell receptor beta chains given below trace back to one sample, sequenced in a study of blood T cell repertoires in COVID-19. Profiled with immunoSEQ multiplex PCR; TCRdb holds only in-frame clones, not every one. In the table there are more than 200,000 clones, around 84% of which are singletons. The sequenced sample consisted of peripheral blood. Receptors originate from a man aged 45-60 years with acute or convalescent COVID-19.

The genes are TRBV6-5 and TRBJ1-2; D is perhaps TRBD1 (5 bases). Looked up from germline, CDR1 is MNHEY and CDR2 is SVGAGI. The V and J ends lost 5 bases and 4 bases respectively, with 14 bases between them. The CDR3 runs 14 residues. Written as DNA, the CDR3 is TGTGCCAGCAGTCCCTACCAGGGTGCCTATGGCTACACCTTC. It codes for CASSPYQGAYGYTF.

This clone was seen only once. This rearrangement joins TRBV19 to TRBJ1-2; D perhaps matches TRBD1 (6 bases). The CDR3 loop spans 17 amino acids. Trimming removed 5 bases from V and 7 bases from J, with 26 bases in between. The germline V gene encodes CDR1 LNHDA and CDR2 SQIVND (reference sequence). CDR3 amino acids: CASSAKDTGSLLSGYTF. The CDR3 bases are TGTGCCAGTAGTGCGAAGGACACAGGGTCCCTCTTAAGTGGCTACACCTTC.

V is TRBV5-6 and J is TRBJ2-1; 12 nucleotides match TRBD2. Germline CDR1 reads SGHDT; CDR2 reads YYEEEE. This CDR3 has 18 residues. Trimming took 4 bases from V and 0 from J; bases not matched to a gene: 8. The CDR3 sequence: CASSPTSGGTSSYNEQFF. DNA of the CDR3: TGTGCCAGCAGCCCCACTAGCGGGGGGACGAGCTCCTACAATGAGCAGTTCTTC.

The V and J genes are TRBV29-1 and TRBJ1-2; 9 bases align to TRBD1. The length of the CDR3 is 12 residues. Trimming took 4 bases from V and 4 from J; bases not matched to a gene: 1. The V gene's germline CDR1 is SQVTM and CDR2 ANQGSEA. CDR3: CSVGDRAYGYTF. In nucleotides, the CDR3 is TGCAGCGTTGGGGACAGGGCCTATGGCTACACCTTC.

The V and J genes are TRBV10-3 and TRBJ1-2, with D possibly being TRBD1 (6 bases). Germline CDR1 ENHRY, CDR2 SYGVKD. CDR3 length: 15 amino acids. Between the trimmed V and J ends, which lost 3 bases and 8 bases, there was a span of 19 bases. DNA for the CDR3: TGTGCCATCAGTGACCCAACCCACAGGGTGGTCGGCTACACCTTC. It translates to CAISDPTHRVVGYTF.

This chain connects TRBV29-1 to TRBJ2-7; 10 nucleotides align to TRBD2. Per the germline V gene, CDR1 is SQVTM and CDR2 is ANQGSEA. This CDR3 has 13 amino acids. The V segment lost 4 bases and the J segment 4 bases; nucleotides outside the gene matches: 4. This CDR3 reads CSVGLAGNYEQYF. DNA for the CDR3: TGCAGCGTTGGACTAGCGGGCAATTACGAGCAGTACTTC.

This clone was found many times. This chain joins TRBV9 and TRBJ1-1; unclear D gene. V lost 0 bases, J lost 0 bases, and 3 bases lay in between. This CDR3 is built from 13 residues. Germline V gives CDR1 SGDLS, CDR2 YYNGEE. The CDR3 bases are TGTGCCAGCAGCGTAGACATGAACACTGAAGCTTTCTTT. This encodes CASSVDMNTEAFF.

V and J are TRBV2 and TRBJ2-3; a weak D match, TRBD2 (6 bases). Germline CDR1 SNHLY, CDR2 FYNNEI. V lost 2 bases, J lost 0 bases, and 15 bases lay in between. This CDR3 comprises 17 residues. The CDR3 loop is CASSEWGVRTSTDTQYF. As DNA, the CDR3 is TGTGCCAGCAGTGAATGGGGGGTGAGAACTAGCACAGATACGCAGTATTTT.

The chain joins TRBV30 to TRBJ2-1; D gene ambiguous. CDR3 length: 11 amino acids. Germline V gene data show CDR1 as GTSNPN and CDR2 as SVGIG (reference sequence). The germline V and J ends were trimmed by 4 bases and 6 bases, with 7 bases remaining between them. The CDR3 loop is CAWTLVNEQFF. The CDR3 nucleotides are TGTGCCTGGACACTGGTCAATGAGCAGTTCTTC. The full variable domain, rest sourced from reference TRBV30 and TRBJ2-1, is SQTIHQWPATLVQPVGSPLSLECTVEGTSNPNLYWYRQAAGRGLQLLFYSVGIGQISSEVPQNLSASRPQDRQFILSSKKLLLSDSGFYLCAWTLVNEQFFGPGTRLTVL.

The CDR3 DNA follows: TGTGCCAGCACCCGTAGCGGGGGGACCGGGGAGCTGTTTTTT. Encoded protein: CASTRSGGTGELFF. The V call is TRBV6-5, the J call TRBJ2-2; 10 bases fit TRBD2. The V segment lost 7 bases and the J segment 5 bases; nucleotides outside the gene matches: 4. Germline CDR1 is MNHEY and CDR2 is SVGAGI. The CDR3 contains 14 residues.

The chain links TRBV7-9 to TRBJ2-7; D unresolved. Germline V gene sequence: CDR1 SEHNR, CDR2 FQNEAQ (reference sequence). Trimming shortened V by 4 bases and J by 1 base, and 14 bases separated the two germline ends. CDR3 length equals 15 residues. This CDR3 is CASSSTTPKSYEQYF. CDR3 DNA: TGTGCCAGCAGCTCCACAACGCCCAAGTCCTACGAGCAGTACTTC.

The rearrangement joins TRBV5-6 to TRBJ2-7, with D maybe TRBD2 (6 bases). CDR3 length: 14 residues. Deletions cut 0 bases from V and 7 bases from J, with 14 bases between. The germline V gene has CDR1 SGHDT and CDR2 YYEEEE. The CDR3 DNA reads as TGTGCCAGCAGCTTGGCCGCGGGGACGGGTGAGCAGTACTTC. Translation: CASSLAAGTGEQYF.

The gene calls are TRBV12-5 and TRBJ2-5; 9 nucleotides match TRBD2. V dropped 4 bases and J dropped 6; count of bases not matched to a gene: 15. The CDR3 runs 17 residues. From germline, CDR1 is LGHNT and CDR2 FRNRAP. The DNA for the CDR3 is TGTGCTAGTGGTTCAGCAACGTCCGGCGCGGGGGGGAAGACCCAGTACTTC. Amino acids: CASGSATSGAGGKTQYF.

The chain recombines TRBV28 with TRBJ2-5; 8 bases match TRBD2. Germline V gives CDR1 MDHEN, CDR2 SYDVKM. The CDR3 has 18 amino acids. V lost 6 bases and J lost 0; bases outside the gene matches: 15. The CDR3 is CASSRGRGRGVYQETQYF. The CDR3 DNA sequence: TGTGCCAGCAGCCGCGGCCGAGGGCGGGGGGTGTACCAAGAGACCCAGTACTTC.

The V gene is TRBV9, the J gene TRBJ1-2; 7 bases line up with TRBD1. The CDR3 covers 13 residues. The V gene end was trimmed by 3 bases and the J gene end by 4 bases; junction bases not matched to a gene: 3. Germline V CDR1 and CDR2: SGDLS, YYNGEE. The CDR3 region is CASSGAGGYGYTF. DNA of the CDR3: TGTGCCAGCAGCGGGGCAGGGGGCTATGGCTACACCTTC.

The chain is built from TRBV9 and TRBJ2-3; 9 bases are shared with TRBD2. This CDR3 contains 15 residues. Germline values: CDR1 SGDLS, CDR2 YYNGEE. With 2 bases clipped from V and 4 bases from J, the junction kept 5 bases outside the gene matches. The CDR3, as DNA: TGTGCCAGCAGCGTGGCGGGGGGGCGATCAGATACGCAGTATTTT. Amino acids: CASSVAGGRSDTQYF.

The chain joins TRBV3-1 (or the pseudogene TRBV3-2) to TRBJ2-7; D remains ambiguous. V was clipped by 0 bases and J by 1 base, with 7 bases between them. CDR3 length equals 14 residues. Germline loops: CDR1 LGHDT, CDR2 YNNKEL (reference sequence). The CDR3 DNA follows: TGTGCCAGCAGCCAAGAAGGCAGGTCCTACGAGCAGTACTTC. It encodes CASSQEGRSYEQYF.

The CDR3 sequence: CASKGQVNTGELFF. CDR3 coding DNA: TGTGCCAGCAAAGGACAGGTTAACACCGGGGAGCTGTTTTTT. This sequence joins TRBV6-5 and TRBJ2-2; 7 bases are a match to TRBD1. Germline V gives CDR1 MNHEY, CDR2 SVGAGI. The CDR3 extends over 14 amino acids. Trimming removed 7 bases from V and 2 bases from J; junction bases left unmatched: 4.

J is TRBJ2-1 and V is TRBV6-5; 12 bases match TRBD1. The CDR3 sequence is 14 residues long. Germline-derived CDR1 and CDR2 are MNHEY and SVGAGI. Unmatched junction bases numbered 6, after V lost 8 bases and J lost 7 bases. The DNA for the CDR3 is TGTGCCAGCTTGGGGACAGGGGGCAAGAATGAGCAGTTCTTC. Residues: CASLGTGGKNEQFF.

This clone came up a few times. The gene calls are TRBV5-8 and TRBJ1-1; 7 nucleotides match TRBD1. There are 14 residues in the CDR3. CDR1 and CDR2 (germline): SGHTS, YDEGEE. V shed 4 bases and J 4 bases; nucleotides not matched to a gene: 7. In nucleotides, the CDR3 is TGTGCCAGCAGCCCTCGACAGGGATTCACTGAAGCTTTCTTT. As protein: CASSPRQGFTEAFF.

The CDR3 region has the DNA TGTGCCAGCAGCTCACAGGGGAATTCCATTCCCGATAATTCACCCCTCCACTTT. Its protein product is CASSSQGNSIPDNSPLHF. J is TRBJ1-6 and V is TRBV5-7, with 7 positions matching TRBD1. TRBV5-7 is an ORF; its function is uncertain. J gave up 5 bases and V 3 bases, and 14 bases lay outside the gene matches. This CDR3 is 18 amino acids long.

This chain links TRBV20-1 with TRBJ1-2; 10 positions agree with TRBD1. CDR1 and CDR2 (germline): DFQATT, SNEGSKA (reference sequence). The V and J ends lost 3 bases and 8 bases, in that order; junction bases with no gene match: 3. This CDR3 comprises 12 residues. CDR3 region: CSASRQGAGYTF. CDR3 sequence (DNA): TGCAGTGCTAGTCGACAGGGGGCGGGCTACACCTTC.

The chain uses TRBV28 and TRBJ1-2; 8 nucleotides agree with TRBD1. Trimming took 5 bases from V and 8 from J; bases not matched to a gene: 10. This CDR3 contains 14 residues. CDR1 is MDHEN and CDR2 is SYDVKM in the germline V gene. The CDR3 is CASSPTDRGVGYTF. CDR3 nucleotides: TGTGCCAGCAGTCCGACTGACAGGGGAGTAGGCTACACCTTC.

V usage is TRBV5-1 and J usage is TRBJ1-4, with a possible D match to TRBD1 (6 bases). Germline V gives CDR1 SGHRS, CDR2 YFSETQ. V dropped 0 bases and J dropped 6 bases, with 9 bases sitting between them. This CDR3 contains 14 residues. The CDR3, as DNA: TGCGCCAGCAGCTTGGGACAGGCTGATGAAAAACTGTTTTTT. Translated, it gives CASSLGQADEKLFF.

In nucleotides, the CDR3 is TGTGCCTGGAGTGTCTCGGGCACCTCGGGAGGGTTCTTT. Encoded protein: CAWSVSGTSGGFF. The chain carries TRBV30 and TRBJ1-1; D is undetermined. This CDR3 has 13 amino acids. Germline CDR1 reads GTSNPN; CDR2 reads SVGIG (reference sequence). Deletions cut 0 bases from V and 14 bases from J, with 19 bases between.

CDR3 region: CASSSGQGTYEQYF. The CDR3, as DNA: TGTGCCAGCAGTTCGGGACAGGGGACCTACGAGCAGTACTTC. The chain employs TRBV6-5 and TRBJ2-7; 10 bases match TRBD1. There are 14 residues in the CDR3. Germline loops: CDR1 MNHEY, CDR2 SVGAGI. The junction had 2 bases not matched to a gene; V was cut back by 4 bases and J by 2 bases.